Shown below are 20 T cell receptor beta chains from a single sample sequenced in a study of blood T cells in healthy people across ages. The authors ran a second PCR of about 7 to 11 cycles using a sample-barcoded 5' primer and a J-beta primer mix. A single record per CDR3 protein comes from TCRdb applying MiXCR to the 5' RACE reads. The sample comprises about 810,000 distinct CDR3 sequences, 35% to 40% of which are singletons, and roughly 13% rests with the top ten. Sequencing input: blood. The receptors stem from a man between 18 and 29 years old in good health.

The chain combines TRBV7-9 with TRBJ2-2; D may be TRBD1 (5 bases). In germline, CDR1 is SEHNR, CDR2 FQNEAQ (reference sequence). Trimming cost V 4 bases and J 6 bases, with 15 bases left between them. The CDR3 length is 15 residues. CDR3 DNA sequence: TGTGCCAGCAGCTCCCATCTAGGGGAACCCGGGGAGCTGTTTTTT. This encodes CASSSHLGEPGELFF.

The sample holds many counts of this clonotype. CDR3: CASSQDAGQVIGQPQHF. The CDR3 nucleotides are TGCGCCAGCAGCCAAGATGCGGGGCAGGTGATCGGTCAGCCCCAGCATTTT. This chain connects TRBV4-3 to TRBJ1-5; D is perhaps TRBD1 (5 bases). Trimming left V 0 bases short and J 6 bases short, with 18 bases between. The CDR3 consists of 17 residues. From germline, CDR1 is LGHNA and CDR2 YSLEER.

This clonotype showed up just a few times. The chain couples TRBV9 to TRBJ2-5; TRBD1 matches 7 bases. The germline V gene encodes CDR1 SGDLS and CDR2 YYNGEE. The CDR3 runs to 14 residues. Unmatched junction bases numbered 4, after V lost 2 bases and J lost 3 bases. The CDR3 DNA sequence: TGTGCCAGCAGCGTGGGGACAGAGAAAGAGACCCAGTACTTC. It is translated as CASSVGTEKETQYF.

This clonotype has ten or more counts. Germline and junction disagree at one end, which may indicate a read error. The V gene is TRBV7-2, the J gene TRBJ2-5; D is unclear. From germline, CDR1 is SGHTA and CDR2 FQGNSA. This CDR3 comprises 13 residues. The CDR3 reads CASSLGTEETQYF. The CDR3 coding sequence is TGCGCCAGCAGCCTCGGAACTGAAGAGACCCAGTACTTC.

A few counts support this clonotype. The CDR3 loop is CSAPGQGARLADTQYF. The CDR3 DNA sequence: TGCAGTGCTCCCGGACAGGGGGCGCGTCTAGCTGATACGCAGTATTTT. V is TRBV20-1 and J is TRBJ2-3; TRBD1 agrees at 11 bases. This CDR3 is built from 16 residues. The germline gives CDR1 DFQATT, CDR2 SNEGSKA (reference sequence). V shed 5 bases, J shed 6 bases, and the junction held 13 bases outside the gene matches.

This clonotype appeared a single time. J is TRBJ1-2 and V is TRBV6-5; D might be TRBD1 (5 bases). The CDR3 consists of 14 residues. Germline values: CDR1 MNHEY, CDR2 SVGAGI. The ends were cut back, 5 bases at V and 6 bases at J, with 16 bases in the middle. The CDR3 DNA reads as TGTGCCAGCAGTACCCGACAGAGAATGGATGGCTACACCTTC. Its translation is CASSTRQRMDGYTF.

This clonotype was counted at least ten times. The chain uses TRBV4-2 and TRBJ2-3; 8 bases are a match to TRBD2. CDR3 length: 19 residues. CDR1 LGHNA and CDR2 YNFKEQ come from the germline V gene. V dropped 1 base and J dropped 5; count of bases not matched to a gene: 17. DNA of the CDR3: TGTGCCAGCAGCCAAGTGCCCTGGGATAGCGGGGCGGCGGGAGATACGCAGTATTTT. Translated, it gives CASSQVPWDSGAAGDTQYF.

In this sample, this clonotype turned up a few times. The chain uses TRBV4-2 and TRBJ1-4, with 9 nucleotides matching TRBD1. The germline CDR1 and CDR2 sequences are LGHNA and YNFKEQ. This CDR3 contains 17 residues. V gave up 0 bases and J gave up 5 bases; unmatched junction bases: 7. CDR3 region: CASSQDPAGTGNEKLFF. For the CDR3, the DNA is TGTGCCAGCAGCCAAGATCCTGCCGGGACAGGGAATGAAAAACTGTTTTTT.

V usage is TRBV21-1 and J usage is TRBJ1-5. TRBV21-1 is reported as a pseudogene. This CDR3 has 12 residues. The CDR3 region has the DNA TGTGCCAGCATCCCCGACAATCAGCCCCAGCATTTT. Encoded protein: CASIPDNQPQHF.

The chain uses TRBV9 and TRBJ2-1; D not resolved. V lost 0 bases, J lost 6 bases, and 4 bases lay in between. Germline CDR1 and CDR2: SGDLS and YYNGEE. The CDR3 contains 12 residues. CDR3 loop: CASSVDGNEQFF. CDR3 in DNA: TGTGCCAGCAGCGTAGACGGCAATGAGCAGTTCTTC.

This chain joins TRBV20-1 and TRBJ2-1, with D possibly TRBD1 on 6 matching bases. Looked up from germline, CDR1 is DFQATT and CDR2 is SNEGSKA (reference sequence). The CDR3 is made up of 12 amino acids. The V and J ends lost 3 bases and 9 bases respectively, with 12 bases between them. CDR3 amino acids: CSARVQGGEQFF. CDR3 DNA: TGCAGTGCTAGGGTACAGGGCGGTGAGCAGTTCTTC.

Note on this clonotype: At one of its ends the junction is not consistent with the germline gene, which may arise from a read error. This chain connects TRBV10-3 to TRBJ1-2; 9 nucleotides align to TRBD1. The V gene's germline CDR1 is ENHRY and CDR2 SYGVKD. CDR3 length equals 16 residues. CDR3 protein: CAMSEAGTGNDGGYTF. The DNA for the CDR3 is TGTGCCATGAGTGAGGCAGGGACAGGGAATGATGGTGGCTACACCTTC.

V and J are TRBV20-1 and TRBJ2-7, with a tentative D call TRBD1 (6 bases). There are 14 residues in the CDR3. Trimming took off 4 bases at V and 8 bases at J, with 21 bases between the two ends. Germline CDR1 and CDR2: DFQATT and SNEGSKA (reference sequence). In DNA form, the CDR3 reads TGCAGTGCTACACTCCGGGACAAATACAATAAGCAGTACTTC. This codes for CSATLRDKYNKQYF.

The chain has TRBV20-1 and TRBJ2-3, with D possibly being TRBD2 (6 bases). Germline-derived CDR1 and CDR2 are DFQATT and SNEGSKA (reference sequence). The CDR3 sequence is 15 residues long. Trimming stripped 2 bases from V and 6 bases from J, with 18 bases between. This CDR3 reads CSARRWRDLKDTQYF. The CDR3 DNA is TGCAGTGCTAGAAGATGGAGGGACCTGAAGGATACGCAGTATTTT.

V is TRBV2 and J is TRBJ2-4, with D perhaps assigned TRBD1 or TRBD2 (6 bases each). The J call may be faulty, since TRBJ2-7 better matches the DNA end. The CDR3 totals 13 residues. Germline values: CDR1 SNHLY, CDR2 FYNNEI. CDR3 amino acids: CASGGDKRYEQYF. DNA for the CDR3: TGTGCCAGCGGAGGGGACAAGCGCTACGAGCAGTACTTC.

This clonotype was seen repeatedly, ten times or more. This chain connects TRBV10-3 to TRBJ2-3, with D possibly being TRBD1 (7 bases). There are 15 residues in the CDR3. V gave up 6 bases and J gave up 7 bases, with 20 bases separating them. Germline CDR1 is ENHRY and CDR2 is SYGVKD. As DNA, the CDR3 is TGTGCCATCAGGGCAGGGACAGATGGGGGGAATACGCAGTATTTT. It specifies CAIRAGTDGGNTQYF.

The chain links TRBV21-1 to TRBJ2-7; TRBD2 was called by the table and not checked on the DNA. TRBV21-1 is tagged as a pseudogene. This CDR3 is 15 amino acids long. The chain's CDR3 is CASSKARTEGDEQYF. CDR3 in DNA: TGTGCCAGCAGCAAAGCTAGGACGGAGGGTGACGAGCAGTACTTC.

V and J are TRBV5-6 and TRBJ2-3, with D possibly being TRBD1 or TRBD2 (5 bases each). The CDR3 is 16 residues long. Germline V gene lookup returns CDR1 SGHDT and CDR2 YYEEEE. Trimming cost V 4 bases and J 5 bases, with 20 bases left between them. The CDR3 is CASSRPDTIGKDTQYF. The CDR3, as DNA: TGTGCCAGCAGCCGCCCGGACACGATCGGGAAAGATACGCAGTATTTT.

This clonotype was detected only a few times. This chain links TRBV2 with TRBJ1-5, with D hard to call. The CDR3 contains 13 residues. V lost 6 bases, J lost 4 bases, and 10 bases lay in between. CDR1 and CDR2 from the germline V gene are SNHLY and FYNNEI. CDR3: CASRTDTNQPQHF. The CDR3 DNA sequence: TGTGCCAGCAGGACTGATACTAATCAGCCCCAGCATTTT.

Turning to this clonotype: With a much larger clone just one base away, this may be a read error. The DNA for the CDR3 is TGCAGCGCCCACTCCGGGACACAACATGGGGCCCAGTACTTC. Protein: CSAHSGTQHGAQYF. The chain carries TRBV29-1 and TRBJ2-7, with a possible D match to TRBD1 (6 bases). CDR3 length: 14 residues. Germline CDR1 is SQVTM and CDR2 is ANQGSEA. The germline V and J ends were trimmed by 7 bases and 10 bases, with 26 bases remaining between them.